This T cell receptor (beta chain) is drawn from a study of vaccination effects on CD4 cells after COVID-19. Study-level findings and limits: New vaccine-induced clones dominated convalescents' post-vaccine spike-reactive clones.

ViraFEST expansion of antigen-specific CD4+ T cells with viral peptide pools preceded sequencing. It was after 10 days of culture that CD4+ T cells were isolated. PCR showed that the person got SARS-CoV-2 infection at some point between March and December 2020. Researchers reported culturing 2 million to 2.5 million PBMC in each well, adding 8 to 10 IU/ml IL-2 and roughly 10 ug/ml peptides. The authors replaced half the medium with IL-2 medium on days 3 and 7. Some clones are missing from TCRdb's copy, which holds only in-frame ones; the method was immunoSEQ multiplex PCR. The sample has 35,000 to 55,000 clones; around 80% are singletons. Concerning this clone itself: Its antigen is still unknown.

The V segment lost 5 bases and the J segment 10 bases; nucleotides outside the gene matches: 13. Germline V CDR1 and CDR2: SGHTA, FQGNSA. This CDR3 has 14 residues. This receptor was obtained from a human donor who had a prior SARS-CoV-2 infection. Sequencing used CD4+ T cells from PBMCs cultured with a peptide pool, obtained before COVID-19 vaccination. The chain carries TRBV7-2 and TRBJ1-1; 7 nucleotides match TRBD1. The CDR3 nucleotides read TGTGCCAGCAGCGTTAACCGTAAGGGACAGCGAGCTTTCTTT. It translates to CASSVNRKGQRAFF. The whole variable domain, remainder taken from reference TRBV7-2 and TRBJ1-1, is GAGVSQSPSNKVTEKGKDVELRCDPISGHTALYWYRQSLGQGLEFLIYFQGNSAPDKSGLPSDRFSAERTGGSVSTLTIQRTQQEDSAVYLCASSVNRKGQRAFFGQGTRLTVV.